Each of the 7 T cell receptor beta chains below was sequenced from the same sample in a study of identical twins. TCRdb reprocessed the 5' RACE reads via MiXCR and lists one record per CDR3 protein. The sample contains about 300,000 distinct CDR3 sequences, roughly 12% of which appear only once. This sample was also put to use in a study of yellow fever vaccine responses in identical twins.

The specimen sequenced was CD8+ T cells sorted from blood. These receptors all stem from a woman aged 18-30 years in good health.

This clonotype was picked up a small number of times. The V call is TRBV7-3, the J call TRBJ2-2; D uncertain. This CDR3 is built from 18 residues. The V gene lost 1 base and the J gene lost 8 bases, with 23 bases spanning the gap. CDR1 is SGHTA and CDR2 is FQGTGA in the germline V gene. The CDR3 loop reads CASSLIEIHPSLSGELFF. Here the CDR3 DNA reads TGTGCCAGCAGCTTAATAGAGATACATCCCTCGCTCTCTGGGGAGCTGTTTTTT. Supplemented by reference TRBV7-3 and TRBJ2-2, the full variable domain reads GAGVSQTPSNKVTEKGKYVELRCDPISGHTALYWYRQSLGQGPEFLIYFQGTGAADDSGLPNDRFFAVRPEGSVSTLKIQRTERGDSAVYLCASSLIEIHPSLSGELFFGEGSRLTVL.

This chain links TRBV12-3 or TRBV12-4 with TRBJ1-1; 8 bases align to TRBD1. The CDR3 length is 14 residues. Unmatched junction bases numbered 4, after V lost 1 base and J lost 6 bases. The DNA of the CDR3 is TGTGCCAGCAGTTTAGGGACAGGGAAGGCTGAAGCTTTCTTT. This encodes CASSLGTGKAEAFF.

The rearrangement joins TRBV20-1 to TRBJ2-3, with D possibly being TRBD1 (6 bases). The CDR3 is 15 residues long. Between the trimmed V and J ends, which lost 3 bases and 2 bases, there was a span of 15 bases. In germline, CDR1 is DFQATT, CDR2 SNEGSKA (reference sequence). CDR3 amino acids: CSASYQPGATDTQYF. CDR3 bases: TGCAGTGCTAGTTACCAGCCAGGGGCCACAGATACGCAGTATTTT.

This clonotype was picked up a small number of times. The chain couples TRBV7-8 to TRBJ1-5; maybe TRBD1 (5 bases). In germline, CDR1 is SGHVS, CDR2 FQNEAQ. V was clipped by 0 bases and J by 3 bases, with 12 bases between them. This CDR3 comprises 16 residues. CDR3: CASSLARDGVNQPQHF. The CDR3, as DNA: TGTGCCAGCAGCTTAGCCAGGGACGGAGTCAATCAGCCCCAGCATTTT.

The chain carries TRBV11-2 and TRBJ2-5, with TRBD1 matching over 10 bases. Unmatched junction bases numbered 9, after V lost 1 base and J lost 1 base. The CDR3 is made up of 18 amino acids. Germline CDR1 reads SGHAT; CDR2 reads FQNNGV. This CDR3 is CASSLVTIGTGVQETQYF. CDR3 bases: TGTGCCAGCAGCTTAGTTACTATCGGGACAGGGGTCCAAGAGACCCAGTACTTC.

This clonotype has only a few counts. The chain joins TRBV15 to TRBJ2-1; D is undetermined. The germline gives CDR1 LNHNV, CDR2 YYDKDF (reference sequence). The CDR3 consists of 15 residues. V shed 1 base and J shed 1 base, with 8 bases lying between them. The CDR3 is CATSRVVISYNEQFF. CDR3 nucleotide sequence: TGTGCCACCAGCAGAGTTGTCATATCCTACAATGAGCAGTTCTTC.

The sample holds many counts of this clonotype. J is TRBJ2-3 and V is TRBV5-1, with D possibly TRBD1 on 5 matching bases. This CDR3 region has 15 residues. Germline-derived CDR1 and CDR2 are SGHRS and YFSETQ. V lost 7 bases, J lost 0 bases, and 15 bases lay in between. The CDR3 bases are TGCGCCAGCGACCTAGGGGCGGCTAGCACAGATACGCAGTATTTT. Residues: CASDLGAASTDTQYF. Based on the CDR3 plus reference TRBV5-1 and TRBJ2-3, the full variable domain is KAGVTQTPRYLIKTRGQQVTLSCSPISGHRSVSWYQQTPGQGLQFLFEYFSETQRNKGNFPGRFSGRQFSNSRSEMNVSTLELGDSALYLCASDLGAASTDTQYFGPGTRLTVL.